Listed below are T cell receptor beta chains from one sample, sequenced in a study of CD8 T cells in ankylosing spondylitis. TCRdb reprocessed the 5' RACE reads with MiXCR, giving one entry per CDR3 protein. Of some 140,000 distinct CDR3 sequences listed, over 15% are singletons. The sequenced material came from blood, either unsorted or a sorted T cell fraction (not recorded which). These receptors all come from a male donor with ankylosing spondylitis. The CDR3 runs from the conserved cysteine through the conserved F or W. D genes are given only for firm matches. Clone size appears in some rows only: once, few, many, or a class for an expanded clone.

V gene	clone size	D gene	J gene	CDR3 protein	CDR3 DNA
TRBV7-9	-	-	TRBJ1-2	CASSLPGIPYGYTF	TGTGCCAGCAGCTTACCAGGCATCCCCTATGGCTACACCTTC
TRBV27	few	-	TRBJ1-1	CASSLGHPTEAFF	TGTGCCAGCAGTTTGGGACACCCCACTGAAGCTTTCTTT
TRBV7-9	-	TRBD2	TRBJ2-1	CASRSSGKGYNEQFF	TGTGCCAGCAGATCCAGCGGGAAAGGTTACAATGAGCAGTTCTTC
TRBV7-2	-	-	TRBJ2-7	CASSSGGVDEQYF	TGTGCCAGCAGCTCAGGAGGGGTGGACGAGCAGTACTTC
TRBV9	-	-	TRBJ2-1	CASSESGMEAGGNEQFF	TGTGCCAGCAGCGAGAGTGGGATGGAAGCAGGTGGCAATGAGCAGTTCTTC
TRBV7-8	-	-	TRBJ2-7	CASSLVSGGFSEQYF	TGTGCCAGCAGCTTAGTTTCCGGAGGATTTAGCGAGCAGTACTTC
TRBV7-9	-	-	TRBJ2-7	CASSHRTSSYEQYF	TGTGCCAGCAGCCACAGGACGTCATCCTACGAGCAGTACTTC
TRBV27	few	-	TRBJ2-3	CASIEGDTQYF	TGTGCCAGCATAGAGGGAGATACGCAGTATTTT
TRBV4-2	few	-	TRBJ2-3	CASSQESVELPTDTQYF	TGTGCCAGCAGCCAAGAATCTGTGGAGCTACCCACAGATACGCAGTATTTT
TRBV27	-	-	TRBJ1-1	CAGSEGPPEAFF	TGTGCCGGCAGCGAAGGACCACCCGAAGCTTTCTTT
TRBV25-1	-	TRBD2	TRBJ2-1	CASSDRDYHNEQFF	TGTGCCAGCAGTGATCGGGACTACCACAATGAGCAGTTCTTC
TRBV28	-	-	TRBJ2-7	CASRDRSDEQYF	TGTGCCAGCAGGGACCGAAGTGACGAGCAGTACTTC
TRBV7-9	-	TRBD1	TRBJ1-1	CASSPPGQGNTEAFF	TGTGCCAGCAGCCCACCGGGACAGGGGAACACTGAAGCTTTCTTT
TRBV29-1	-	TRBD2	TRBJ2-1	CSVGGGRAHNEQFF	TGCAGCGTTGGAGGCGGGAGGGCCCACAATGAGCAGTTCTTC
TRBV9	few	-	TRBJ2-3	CASSVGGGGYTDTQYF	TGTGCCAGCAGCGTAGGGGGGGGCGGATACACAGATACGCAGTATTTT
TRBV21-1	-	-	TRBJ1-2	CASSKAGQGAHYGYTF	TGTGCCAGCAGCAAAGCAGGGCAGGGGGCCCACTATGGCTACACCTTC
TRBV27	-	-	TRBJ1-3	CASTLLPIGGNTIYF	TGTGCCAGCACCTTACTCCCCATAGGTGGAAACACCATATATTTT
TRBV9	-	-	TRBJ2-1	CASGVYNEQFF	TGTGCCAGCGGGGTTTACAATGAGCAGTTCTTC
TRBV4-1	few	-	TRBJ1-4	CASSQAGLRNEKLFF	TGCGCCAGCAGCCAAGCCGGGTTGAGGAATGAAAAACTGTTTTTT
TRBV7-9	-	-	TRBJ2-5	CASSLLRETQYF	TGTGCCAGCAGCTTACTGCGAGAGACCCAGTACTTC
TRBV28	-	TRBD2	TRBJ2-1	CASSDSGRSYNEQFF	TGTGCCAGCAGCGATAGCGGGAGATCCTACAATGAGCAGTTCTTC
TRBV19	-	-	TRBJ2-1	CASSTVLETYNEQFF	TGTGCCAGTAGTACGGTCCTAGAAACCTACAATGAGCAGTTCTTC
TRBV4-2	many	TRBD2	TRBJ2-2	CASSSGLAGLIGTGELFF	TGTGCCAGCAGCTCGGGACTAGCGGGATTAATTGGTACCGGGGAGCTGTTTTTT
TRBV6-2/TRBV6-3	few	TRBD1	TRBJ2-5	CASSYRDSPSETQYF	TGTGCCAGCAGTTACAGGGACAGTCCCTCAGAGACCCAGTACTTC
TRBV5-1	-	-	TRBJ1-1	CASSPGWEGPNTEAFF	TGCGCCAGCAGTCCCGGCTGGGAGGGGCCGAACACTGAAGCTTTCTTT
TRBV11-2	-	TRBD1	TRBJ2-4	CASSLAPGQGAENIQYF	TGTGCCAGCAGCTTAGCCCCGGGACAGGGGGCCGAAAACATTCAGTACTTC
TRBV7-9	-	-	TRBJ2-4	CASSLPLHNIQYF	TGTGCCAGCAGCTTACCCCTCCACAACATTCAGTACTTC
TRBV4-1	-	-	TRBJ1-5	CASTTRIGSNQPQHF	TGCGCCAGCACCACAAGAATAGGGAGCAATCAGCCCCAGCATTTT
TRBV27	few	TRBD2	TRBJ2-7	CASRTSRYEQYF	TGTGCCAGCAGGACTAGCAGGTACGAGCAGTACTTC
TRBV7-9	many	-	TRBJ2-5	CASSPVETQYF	TGTGCCAGCAGCCCGGTAGAGACCCAGTACTTC
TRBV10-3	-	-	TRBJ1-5	CAISDPEGNRRPQHF	TGTGCCATCAGTGACCCCGAGGGAAACCGGAGGCCCCAGCATTTT
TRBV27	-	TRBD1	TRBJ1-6	CASSNRGNGSPLHF	TGTGCCAGCAGTAACAGGGGGAACGGTTCACCCCTCCACTTT
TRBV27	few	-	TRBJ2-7	CASSNRVPDYEQYF	TGTGCCAGCAGTAACAGGGTACCTGACTACGAGCAGTACTTC
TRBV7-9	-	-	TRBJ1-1	CASSGLQRHNFEAFF	TGTGCCAGCAGCGGACTACAGCGCCATAACTTTGAAGCTTTCTTT
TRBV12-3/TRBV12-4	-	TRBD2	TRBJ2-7	CASSISGSSYEQYF	TGTGCCAGCAGTATTAGCGGGAGCTCCTACGAGCAGTACTTC
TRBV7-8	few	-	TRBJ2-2	CASSLAQGPAPEFF	TGTGCCAGCAGCTTAGCTCAGGGTCCCGCGCCGGAGTTTTTT
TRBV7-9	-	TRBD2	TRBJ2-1	CASSLDASGYNEQFF	TGTGCCAGCAGCTTAGATGCTAGCGGGTACAATGAGCAGTTCTTC
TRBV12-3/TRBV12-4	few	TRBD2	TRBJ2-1	CASSQGGVAGVPYNEQFF	TGTGCCAGCAGTCAAGGGGGGGTAGCGGGAGTTCCCTACAATGAGCAGTTCTTC
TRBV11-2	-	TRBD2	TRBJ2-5	CASSSSLAGGQETQYF	TGTGCCAGCAGCTCCTCACTAGCGGGAGGACAAGAGACCCAGTACTTC
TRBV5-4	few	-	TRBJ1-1	CASSLQGEAFF	TGTGCCAGCAGCTTGCAAGGTGAAGCTTTCTTT
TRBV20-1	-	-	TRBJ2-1	CSASALDRGWAEQFF	TGCAGTGCTAGCGCCCTGGACCGAGGGTGGGCTGAGCAGTTCTTC